A selection of T cell receptor beta chains follows, all from one sample in a study of identical twins. MiXCR, run by TCRdb on the 5' RACE reads, gives a single entry per CDR3 protein. Of hundreds of thousands of distinct CDR3 sequences in the sample, over 8.5% are singletons; the top ten hold approximately 0.94%. These data also formed part of another study, on yellow fever vaccine responses in identical twins.

Input material: PBMCs. Receptors originate from a woman aged 18-35 years in good health. Each CDR3 is given with its conserved first and last residue. D genes are given only for firm matches. Only some rows state a clone size, as once, few, many or a class for expanded clones.

CDR3 DNA: TGCGCCAGCAGCCAAGGGCCGAATTCCTACGAGCAGTACTTC
CDR3 protein: CASSQGPNSYEQYF
J gene: TRBJ2-7
D gene: -
V gene: TRBV4-1
clone size: -

CDR3 DNA: TGTGCCAGCGCCGGAGGAAGCGAAGGCGAGCAGTACTTC
CDR3 protein: CASAGGSEGEQYF
J gene: TRBJ2-7
D gene: -
V gene: TRBV7-3
clone size: -

CDR3 DNA: TGTGCCACCAGTGCCCCGACAGGGGTGGGCACAGATACGCAGTATTTT
CDR3 protein: CATSAPTGVGTDTQYF
J gene: TRBJ2-3
D gene: TRBD1
V gene: TRBV24-1
clone size: few

CDR3 DNA: TGTGCCAGCTCCCCAGTGGGACCCGAAGCTTTCTTT
CDR3 protein: CASSPVGPEAFF
J gene: TRBJ1-1
D gene: -
V gene: TRBV12-3/TRBV12-4
clone size: few

CDR3 DNA: TGCGCCAGCAGCCCGGGGACTAGCGGTCCTAGGGATACGCAGTATTTT
CDR3 protein: CASSPGTSGPRDTQYF
J gene: TRBJ2-3
D gene: TRBD2
V gene: TRBV5-1
clone size: many

CDR3 DNA: TGTGCCCCCCAGCTTCGTGTGGAAGATTCCTACAATGAGCAGTTCTTC
CDR3 protein: CAPQLRVEDSYNEQFF
J gene: TRBJ2-1
D gene: -
V gene: TRBV7-7
clone size: many

CDR3 DNA: TGTGCCAGCAGCGCGTGGGGTGTGAGTACAGATACGCAGTATTTT
CDR3 protein: CASSAWGVSTDTQYF
J gene: TRBJ2-3
D gene: -
V gene: TRBV9
clone size: many

CDR3 DNA: TGTGCCAACAGCTTGCGGGGGTTTCCCACAGATACGCAGTATTTT
CDR3 protein: CANSLRGFPTDTQYF
J gene: TRBJ2-3
D gene: TRBD2
V gene: TRBV7-9
clone size: -

CDR3 DNA: TGTGCCCTAAGAGGGAATGGAATCACTGAAGCTTTCTTT
CDR3 protein: CALRGNGITEAFF
J gene: TRBJ1-1
D gene: -
V gene: TRBV28
clone size: few

CDR3 DNA: TGCAGTGCTACCGCCCCGGGGGAGGGAAGATACGAGCAGTACTTC
CDR3 protein: CSATAPGEGRYEQYF
J gene: TRBJ2-7
D gene: TRBD2
V gene: TRBV20-1
clone size: few

CDR3 DNA: TGTGCCAGCAGCCCGGGACTAGCGGGGGGATTTATCTACAATGAGCAGTTCTTC
CDR3 protein: CASSPGLAGGFIYNEQFF
J gene: TRBJ2-1
D gene: TRBD2
V gene: TRBV11-3
clone size: few

CDR3 DNA: TGTGCCACCAGTGACATCGGACTAGCGGGGGGCCGGGAGCTGTTTTTT
CDR3 protein: CATSDIGLAGGRELFF
J gene: TRBJ2-2
D gene: TRBD2
V gene: TRBV24-1
clone size: many

CDR3 DNA: TGTGCCAGCAGGACGCCGGGACCCAGCAACGAGCAGTACTTC
CDR3 protein: CASRTPGPSNEQYF
J gene: TRBJ2-7
D gene: -
V gene: TRBV6-1
clone size: many

CDR3 DNA: TGTGCCTGGAGAAGACAGGGGAGAACTGTGACAGATACGCAGTATTTT
CDR3 protein: CAWRRQGRTVTDTQYF
J gene: TRBJ2-3
D gene: TRBD1
V gene: TRBV30
clone size: -

CDR3 DNA: TGTGCCAGCTCACCGGGGCCGGCAGGGGGTGAAAAACTGTTTTTT
CDR3 protein: CASSPGPAGGEKLFF
J gene: TRBJ1-4
D gene: TRBD1
V gene: TRBV18
clone size: few

CDR3 DNA: TGCAGTGCTAGGCCGGACAGGGGGCATATCGAGCAGTACTTC
CDR3 protein: CSARPDRGHIEQYF
J gene: TRBJ2-7
D gene: TRBD1
V gene: TRBV20-1
clone size: few

CDR3 DNA: TGCAGCGTAGTTCGGCTAGCGGGGATCAATGAGCAGTTCTTC
CDR3 protein: CSVVRLAGINEQFF
J gene: TRBJ2-1
D gene: TRBD2
V gene: TRBV29-1
clone size: few

CDR3 DNA: TGTGCCAGCAGCCCGCGGGAGGGCCGGTACAATGAGCAGTTCTTC
CDR3 protein: CASSPREGRYNEQFF
J gene: TRBJ2-1
D gene: TRBD2
V gene: TRBV7-9
clone size: once

CDR3 DNA: TGCGCCAGCAGCTTTAATAGGGCATATACGCAGTATTTT
CDR3 protein: CASSFNRAYTQYF
J gene: TRBJ2-3
D gene: -
V gene: TRBV5-1
clone size: -

CDR3 DNA: TGTGCCAGCAGTTACTCTAGCGGGAGTTACGAGCAGTACTTC
CDR3 protein: CASSYSSGSYEQYF
J gene: TRBJ2-7
D gene: TRBD2
V gene: TRBV6-2/TRBV6-3
clone size: many

CDR3 DNA: TGTGCCAGCAGCCCAGGCCGGGTCATCGCGGATACGCAGTATTTT
CDR3 protein: CASSPGRVIADTQYF
J gene: TRBJ2-3
D gene: -
V gene: TRBV11-2
clone size: few

CDR3 DNA: TGTGCCATCAGCGGACAGGGGGCTGACACCGGGGAGCTGTTTTTT
CDR3 protein: CAISGQGADTGELFF
J gene: TRBJ2-2
D gene: TRBD1
V gene: TRBV10-3
clone size: -

CDR3 DNA: TGTGCCAGCAGCCGTCCTGGCTCTGGGGCCAACGTCCTGACTTTC
CDR3 protein: CASSRPGSGANVLTF
J gene: TRBJ2-6
D gene: -
V gene: TRBV5-6
clone size: many

CDR3 DNA: TGCGCCAGCAGCTTCGACAGGGCGGACACCGGGGAGCTGTTTTTT
CDR3 protein: CASSFDRADTGELFF
J gene: TRBJ2-2
D gene: TRBD1
V gene: TRBV5-1
clone size: -

CDR3 DNA: TGTGCCAGCAGCACGGGACCAGCCATACACGAGCAGTACTTC
CDR3 protein: CASSTGPAIHEQYF
J gene: TRBJ2-7
D gene: -
V gene: TRBV5-6
clone size: many

CDR3 DNA: TGTGCCAGCAGTTCCTTAAGCCTCGTTCGCACAGATACGCAGTATTTT
CDR3 protein: CASSSLSLVRTDTQYF
J gene: TRBJ2-3
D gene: -
V gene: TRBV28
clone size: -

CDR3 DNA: TGTGCCAGCTCACCACTTCAGACTAGCGCAGTCCTTTACAATGAGCAGTTCTTC
CDR3 protein: CASSPLQTSAVLYNEQFF
J gene: TRBJ2-1
D gene: TRBD2
V gene: TRBV18
clone size: -

CDR3 DNA: TGTGCCACCAGTGATCCGGAAATAGGGCAAAGCAACACCGGGGAGCTGTTTTTT
CDR3 protein: CATSDPEIGQSNTGELFF
J gene: TRBJ2-2
D gene: -
V gene: TRBV24-1
clone size: few

CDR3 DNA: TGCGCCAGCAGCTGGCCACCGGGACTAAGCTCCTACGAGCAGTACTTC
CDR3 protein: CASSWPPGLSSYEQYF
J gene: TRBJ2-7
D gene: TRBD2
V gene: TRBV5-1
clone size: few

CDR3 DNA: TGTGCCAGCAGCCAAGATCGTCTAACGAATACGCAGTATTTT
CDR3 protein: CASSQDRLTNTQYF
J gene: TRBJ2-3
D gene: -
V gene: TRBV3-1
clone size: few

CDR3 DNA: TGTGCCAGCAGTTTGTGGGACTCCGGCTACACCTTC
CDR3 protein: CASSLWDSGYTF
J gene: TRBJ1-2
D gene: -
V gene: TRBV12-3/TRBV12-4
clone size: many

CDR3 DNA: TGTGCCAGCAGCGTAACGGTGGGGGGCACGCAGTATTTT
CDR3 protein: CASSVTVGGTQYF
J gene: TRBJ2-3
D gene: -
V gene: TRBV9
clone size: few

CDR3 DNA: TGTGCCAGCAGCACCCGCAGAATAGAGGGCTACAATGAGCAGTTCTTC
CDR3 protein: CASSTRRIEGYNEQFF
J gene: TRBJ2-1
D gene: -
V gene: TRBV28
clone size: few

CDR3 DNA: TGCGCCAGCAGCTTGGCGGCTAGCGGGGGGGCCACAGATACGCAGTATTTT
CDR3 protein: CASSLAASGGATDTQYF
J gene: TRBJ2-3
D gene: TRBD2
V gene: TRBV5-1
clone size: -

CDR3 DNA: TGTGCCAGCAGCTTAAGGGTCGACGAGCAGTACTTC
CDR3 protein: CASSLRVDEQYF
J gene: TRBJ2-7
D gene: -
V gene: TRBV7-9
clone size: few